The rows below give T cell receptor beta chains drawn from one sample of a study of blood T cell repertoires in COVID-19. Only in-frame clones appear in the TCRdb table, and some are missing; sequencing was by immunoSEQ multiplex PCR. The sample lists 120,000 to 150,000 clones, about 86% occurring once. The sample was peripheral blood. These receptors were obtained from a woman aged 50 to 60 with active or convalescent COVID-19. The CDR3 runs from the conserved cysteine through the conserved F or W. D genes are given only for firm matches. Clone size is not always given. Where it is, it says once, few, many or a class for expanded clones.

J gene,clone size,V gene,D gene,CDR3 DNA,CDR3 protein
TRBJ2-1,-,TRBV30,TRBD1,TGTGCCTGGACCGGGGGACAGGGGGCCGATGAGCAGTTCTTC,CAWTGGQGADEQFF
TRBJ2-2,-,TRBV29-1,TRBD1,TGCAGCGTCCAAAGTTGGGGACAGGGGGCCGGGGAGCTGTTTTTT,CSVQSWGQGAGELFF
TRBJ2-7,-,TRBV12-1,-,TGTGCCAGCAGCTCTTATAGGGGCGAGCAGTACTTC,CASSSYRGEQYF
TRBJ2-7,-,TRBV11-2,TRBD2,TGTGCCAGCAGCTTAGGGTCCGGGACTAGCGTCTCCTACGAGCAGTACTTC,CASSLGSGTSVSYEQYF
TRBJ2-5,-,TRBV5-1,-,TGCGCCAGCAGCTTATACACAGGGTCCTTCCACGAGACCCAGTACTTC,CASSLYTGSFHETQYF
TRBJ1-6,-,TRBV4-1,-,TGCGCCAGCAGCCAAGATCAGGTGCACTCACCCCTCCACTTT,CASSQDQVHSPLHF
TRBJ1-1,-,TRBV15,TRBD1,TGTGCCACCAGCACTAAAGGACAGGGAAGCACTGAAGCTTTCTTT,CATSTKGQGSTEAFF
TRBJ2-7,few,TRBV19,TRBD1,TGTGCCAGTAGCAGGGACAGTAGGAGCTCCTACGAGCAGTACTTC,CASSRDSRSSYEQYF
TRBJ2-1,-,TRBV19,TRBD1,TGTGCCAGTACAGGGACAGGGGGCAATGAGCAGTTCTTC,CASTGTGGNEQFF
TRBJ1-2,-,TRBV9,TRBD1,TGTGCCAGCAGCGTAGCTAACAGGGGTGACTATGGCTACACCTTC,CASSVANRGDYGYTF
TRBJ2-3,-,TRBV19,-,TGTGCCAGTAGTACTACGTGGGACTCTACAGATACGCAGTATTTT,CASSTTWDSTDTQYF
TRBJ1-2,-,TRBV27,TRBD1,TGTGCCAGCAGTTTAAGGGCCCTCCGGGACAGAGAATATGGCTACACCTTC,CASSLRALRDREYGYTF
TRBJ1-2,-,TRBV6-2/TRBV6-3,TRBD1,TGTGCCAGCAGTTATGGGGACAGTAAAACCTTGGGAGGCTACACCTTC,CASSYGDSKTLGGYTF
TRBJ2-5,once,TRBV7-2,TRBD1,TGTGCCAGCAGCTTAGCGAGCTCCAGGGGGCGGGAGACCCAGTACTTC,CASSLASSRGRETQYF
TRBJ2-7,-,TRBV18,-,TGTGCCAGCTCACCTCTAGGACAGAACGGAGAGCAGTACTTC,CASSPLGQNGEQYF
TRBJ1-1,-,TRBV18,-,TGTGCCAGCTCGCCTGGACAGAACACTGAAGCTTTCTTT,CASSPGQNTEAFF
TRBJ2-1,-,TRBV6-1,-,TGTGCCAGCAGTGAAGTCCTAGCCGCCTACAATGAGCAGTTCTTC,CASSEVLAAYNEQFF
TRBJ1-1,once,TRBV18,TRBD1,TGTGCCAGCTCACCCCGGGACAGGGGGAACACTGAAGCTTTCTTT,CASSPRDRGNTEAFF
TRBJ2-6,-,TRBV14,-,TGTGCCAGCAGCCCCCCCGCCCGAGAGAGCCTCTCTGGGGCCAACGTCCTGACTTTC,CASSPPARESLSGANVLTF
TRBJ2-5,-,TRBV7-2,TRBD1,TGTGCCAGCAGCTTACCTTCCTACAGGGGGCTTGAGACCCAGTACTTC,CASSLPSYRGLETQYF
TRBJ2-2,-,TRBV7-2,-,TGTGCCAGCAGCGTAAAGCAGGGATTGTCCGGGGAGCTGTTTTTT,CASSVKQGLSGELFF
TRBJ2-1,-,TRBV28,-,TGTGCCAGCAGTTCCGGGTTCCTCAATGAGCAGTTCTTC,CASSSGFLNEQFF
TRBJ1-2,-,TRBV15,-,TGTGCCACCAGCAGTTTGTCGTCGGTCTACCCCTATGGCTACACCTTC,CATSSLSSVYPYGYTF
TRBJ1-2,-,TRBV28,-,TGTGCCCGGGACAAGATTACCCATGGCTACACCTTC,CARDKITHGYTF
TRBJ2-5,-,TRBV7-2,-,TGTGCCAGCAGCCCTCCGCCGGGGGGCAGCCAAGAGACCCAGTACTTC,CASSPPPGGSQETQYF
TRBJ2-7,-,TRBV12-5,-,TGTGCTAGTGGTTTGGACCGGGGATACGAGCAGTACTTC,CASGLDRGYEQYF
TRBJ1-3,-,TRBV3-1/TRBV3-2,TRBD1,TGTGCCAGCAGCCCAGGGGGACAGCTCTCTGGAAACACCATATATTTT,CASSPGGQLSGNTIYF
TRBJ2-3,-,TRBV5-6,TRBD1,TGTGCCAGCAGCTCAGTGACAGGGGGGAACACAGATACGCAGTATTTT,CASSSVTGGNTDTQYF
TRBJ1-2,-,TRBV19,-,TGTGCCAGTAGTGGATGGTCCGAGGAGTTTAACTATGGCTACACCTTC,CASSGWSEEFNYGYTF
TRBJ2-3,-,TRBV7-3,-,TGTGCCAGCAGCTCAGGGACAGATACGCAGTATTTT,CASSSGTDTQYF
TRBJ1-5,-,TRBV6-5,-,TGTGCCAGCAGCCCCCGGGGGTTGGCCAATCAGCCCCAGCATTTT,CASSPRGLANQPQHF
TRBJ1-1,-,TRBV7-9,-,TGTGCCAGCAGCTTAGGCCAGACAGTCTACACTGAAGCTTTCTTT,CASSLGQTVYTEAFF
TRBJ2-1,-,TRBV10-2,TRBD2,TGCGCCAGCAGTGATAGGCTAGCGGGGGGGCCGGCGAATGAGCAGTTCTTC,CASSDRLAGGPANEQFF
TRBJ1-1,-,TRBV15,-,TGTGCCACCAGCAGAGATGACATCAGGAACACTGAAGCTTTCTTT,CATSRDDIRNTEAFF
TRBJ2-2,-,TRBV7-2,TRBD1,TGTGCCAGCAGCTTCCTAATAACGGGACAGATTACCGGGGAGCTGTTTTTT,CASSFLITGQITGELFF
TRBJ2-7,once,TRBV19,TRBD1,TGTGCCAGTAGTATTCGAGACAGGGCTGCCGAGCAGTACTTC,CASSIRDRAAEQYF
TRBJ2-1,once,TRBV27,-,TGTGCCAGCAGTTTACTGACAGCTAACTACAATGAGCAGTTCTTC,CASSLLTANYNEQFF
TRBJ1-1,-,TRBV7-9,-,TGTGCCAGCAGCCGAGCCGGATCCAGGGGCACTGAAGCTTTCTTT,CASSRAGSRGTEAFF
TRBJ2-2,-,TRBV7-8,-,TGTGCCAGCAGCGAAGGATATGGGGCGGGGGCCAACACCGGGGAGCTGTTTTTT,CASSEGYGAGANTGELFF
TRBJ1-2,once,TRBV5-1,-,TGCGCCAGCAGCTTGAGATCGGGGGGAGAAGACTATGGCTACACCTTC,CASSLRSGGEDYGYTF
TRBJ1-2,-,TRBV10-2,TRBD1,TGCGCCAGCAGGGACCCCGGACAGGACTATGGCTACACCTTC,CASRDPGQDYGYTF
TRBJ1-2,-,TRBV6-5,-,TGTGCCAGCAGCGAGGGGGGGCAGGGCTACACCTTC,CASSEGGQGYTF
TRBJ1-1,once,TRBV27,-,TGTGCCAGCAGTTTGAGGGAGAACACTGAAGCTTTCTTT,CASSLRENTEAFF
TRBJ1-2,-,TRBV6-2/TRBV6-3,TRBD1,TGTGCCAGCAGCCCGGGACAGGGGACCCTTAACTATGGCTACACCTTC,CASSPGQGTLNYGYTF
TRBJ1-2,-,TRBV3-1/TRBV3-2,-,TGTGCCAGCAGCCAGGGGGCGAGTGGCTACACCTTC,CASSQGASGYTF
TRBJ2-7,-,TRBV4-3,-,TGCGCCAGCAGCCAAGATGCGGGGGCGCGCTACGAGCAGTACTTC,CASSQDAGARYEQYF
TRBJ2-7,-,TRBV30,TRBD1,TGTGCCTGGAGCCCAGGACAGGGTACCGAGCAGTACTTC,CAWSPGQGTEQYF
TRBJ1-1,-,TRBV27,-,TGTGCCAGCAGTAAATCCCCGACAGCCATGAACACTGAAGCTTTCTTT,CASSKSPTAMNTEAFF
TRBJ1-4,-,TRBV19,-,TGTGCCAGTAGTATGGGCCCACGTGAAAAACTGTTTTTT,CASSMGPREKLFF
TRBJ2-7,-,TRBV5-6,TRBD1,TGTGCCAGCAGCCCTCCGCAACAGGGGCTGTACGAGCAGTACTTC,CASSPPQQGLYEQYF
TRBJ1-5,-,TRBV4-3,-,TGCGCCAGCAGCCAAGGATTCATAGAGGGCAGAATCAGCAATCAGCCCCAGCATTTT,CASSQGFIEGRISNQPQHF
TRBJ1-1,-,TRBV18,-,TGTGCCAGCTCACCACAGGCAGGCGAATCCACTGAAGCTTTCTTT,CASSPQAGESTEAFF
TRBJ2-7,-,TRBV2,-,TGTGCCAGCATGGGGGCCCTCCAGGGGTATCGCGAGCAGTACTTC,CASMGALQGYREQYF
TRBJ1-5,once,TRBV6-5,-,TGTGCCAGCAGTACAACACAGGATCAGCCCCAGCATTTT,CASSTTQDQPQHF